Shown below are 8 T cell receptor beta chains from a single sample sequenced in a study of response to subunit inactivated influenza vaccine. TCRdb analysed the RT-PCR reads with MiXCR anew, one entry per CDR3 protein. The table records about 570,000 distinct CDR3 sequences, approximately 10% of them present only once. The same sample was also used in a study of T cells expressing NK-cell markers. That study reports: For TCR beta, cDNA was produced by 5'RACE template switching with UMIs.

The sequencing here drew on PBMCs from blood, taken on the day of vaccination. The receptors were gathered from a man in his fifties or sixties who received an inactivated influenza vaccine.

In nucleotides, the CDR3 is TGTGCCAGCAGCTTAGGGAAGACTAGCGGGAGACCCCCAGAGACCCAGTACTTC. As protein: CASSLGKTSGRPPETQYF. The chain has TRBV7-8 and TRBJ2-5; TRBD2 matches 12 bases. Unmatched junction bases numbered 10, after V lost 1 base and J lost 4 bases. CDR1 and CDR2 (germline): SGHVS, FQNEAQ. The CDR3 totals 18 residues.

The chain joins TRBV5-1 to TRBJ2-3, with TRBD2 identical over 9 bases. J lost 1 base, V lost 4 bases, and 7 bases had no gene match. CDR3 length: 16 amino acids. Germline CDR1 SGHRS, CDR2 YFSETQ. CDR3 amino acids: CASSGTSWSGTDTQYF. As DNA, the CDR3 is TGCGCCAGCAGCGGGACTAGCTGGTCGGGCACAGATACGCAGTATTTT.

The chain joins TRBV5-1 to TRBJ2-7; 9 bases are shared with TRBD2. With V trimmed by 4 bases and J by 0 bases, 14 bases remained unmatched. Germline V gives CDR1 SGHRS, CDR2 YFSETQ. The CDR3 is 18 residues long. The CDR3 is CASSPRPAGGQSSYEQYF. Here the CDR3 DNA reads TGCGCCAGCAGCCCGAGACCAGCGGGGGGCCAGAGCTCCTACGAGCAGTACTTC.

There are many counts of this clonotype. This chain joins TRBV24-1 and TRBJ2-1; D is perhaps TRBD2 (6 bases). V lost 0 bases to trimming and J lost 6 bases, with 14 bases between them. Germline V lookup: CDR1 KGHDR, CDR2 SFDVKD. The CDR3 is 16 residues long. The chain's CDR3 is CATSDLGAGTGNEQFF. The CDR3, as DNA: TGTGCCACCAGTGATTTGGGGGCGGGAACCGGCAATGAGCAGTTCTTC.

There are a few counts of this clonotype. V and J are TRBV20-1 and TRBJ1-6; 7 bases match TRBD1. The CDR3 runs to 17 residues. The junction had 5 bases not matched to a gene; V was cut back by 0 bases and J by 0 bases. Germline loops: CDR1 DFQATT, CDR2 SNEGSKA (reference sequence). CDR3 in amino acids: CSARDGQASSYNSPLHF. DNA of the CDR3: TGCAGTGCTAGAGATGGACAGGCGAGCTCCTATAATTCACCCCTCCACTTT.

This clonotype was counted between two and nine times. V usage is TRBV11-2 and J usage is TRBJ2-4, with D possibly being TRBD1 (7 bases). This CDR3 comprises 20 residues. Trimming removed 0 bases at V and 0 bases at J, with 21 bases between. Germline V gene sequence: CDR1 SGHAT, CDR2 FQNNGV. The DNA of the CDR3 is TGTGCCAGCAGCTTAGATCTGTCGACAGGGAGGTATCTAGCCAAAAACATTCAGTACTTC. It is translated as CASSLDLSTGRYLAKNIQYF.

This rearrangement joins TRBV7-9 to TRBJ2-5, with a possible D match to TRBD1 (6 bases). Trimming pared 4 bases from V and 5 bases from J, leaving 14 bases between. This CDR3 is built from 14 residues. Germline-derived CDR1 and CDR2 are SEHNR and FQNEAQ (reference sequence). The CDR3 DNA reads TGTGCCAGCAGCTGGAGCACAGGGCTGGAGACCCAGTACTTC. Protein product: CASSWSTGLETQYF. The variable domain in full, completed from reference TRBV7-9 and TRBJ2-5, reads DTGVSQNPRHKITKRGQNVTFRCDPISEHNRLYWYRQTLGQGPEFLTYFQNEAQLEKSRLLSDRFSAERPKGSFSTLEIQRTEQGDSAMYLCASSWSTGLETQYFGPGTRLLVL.

Regarding this clonotype: One junction end disagrees with the germline gene, perhaps due to a read error. The CDR3 loop reads CAISEENRGGQPEHF. The CDR3 DNA sequence: TGTGCCATCAGTGAGGAAAACAGGGGGGGTCAGCCCGAGCATTTT. The chain recombines TRBV10-3 with TRBJ1-5, with 8 bases lining up with TRBD1. The germline CDR1 and CDR2 sequences are ENHRY and SYGVKD. The CDR3 contains 15 residues.